This entry is about one T cell receptor beta chain. CDR3 length: 14 amino acids. CDR1 and CDR2 (germline): DFQATT, SNEGSKA (reference sequence). The V and J ends lost 3 bases and 3 bases, in that order; junction bases with no gene match: 5. Produced via immunoSEQ multiplex PCR; TCRdb's table is partial and in-frame only. The table shows about half a million clones, with over 75% occurring only once. The data derive from a study of blood T cell repertoires in COVID-19. As for the study in general: Specimens from acute and convalescent COVID-19 originated in the United States, Italy and Spain.

This rearrangement joins TRBV20-1 to TRBJ2-3; 8 bases are shared with TRBD2. This TCR was sampled from a human donor in a cohort sampled during active COVID-19. Sample: peripheral blood. The DNA for the CDR3 is TGCAGTGCTAGTTTGGCGGGAGGTACAGATACGCAGTATTTT. Translation gives CSASLAGGTDTQYF.